This entry describes one TCR beta chain. Using its own MiXCR run on the RT-PCR reads, TCRdb lists one record per CDR3 protein. Seen here are hundreds of thousands of distinct CDR3 sequences, 13% to 15% observed once, and the top ten hold under 14%. The CDR3 consists of 15 residues. Trimming took 7 bases from V and 2 from J, leaving 18 bases between them. Germline V lookup: CDR1 MDHEN, CDR2 SYDVKM. These data originate in a study of patients and donors after allogeneic stem cell transplantation. The V gene is TRBV28, the J gene TRBJ2-7; no clear D gene. The sample comprised blood, either unsorted or a sorted T cell fraction (not recorded which). The TCR sequence derives from a human donor who was either an allogeneic HSCT recipient or a stem cell or donor lymphocyte infusion donor (not recorded which). It is not recorded whose cells these are; they may come from a transplant donor. In DNA, the CDR3 is TGTGCCAGCACCCCTGGGTCTTCGGGCACCTACGAGCAGTACTTC. This encodes CASTPGSSGTYEQYF. Together with reference TRBV28 and TRBJ2-7, the CDR3 gives the full variable domain: DVKVTQSSRYLVKRTGEKVFLECVQDMDHENMFWYRQDPGLGLRLIYFSYDVKMKEKGDIPEGYSVSREKKERFSLILESASTNQTSMYLCASTPGSSGTYEQYFGPGTRLTVT.